Each of the 19 T cell receptor beta chains below was sequenced from the same sample in a study of cytomegalovirus exposure and HLA in healthy donors. PCR was performed using 60 Vbeta and 13 Jbeta primers. Produced via immunoSEQ multiplex PCR; TCRdb's table is partial and in-frame only. The sample carries roughly 87,000 clones, roughly three quarters recorded once. Material: PBMCs. All receptors derive from a woman between 40 and 55 years old in good health and CMV-seropositive.

This chain links TRBV28 with TRBJ2-5, with 8 bases identical to TRBD1. CDR3 length equals 14 residues. With 6 bases clipped from V and 5 bases from J, the junction kept 8 bases outside the gene matches. CDR1 is MDHEN, CDR2 SYDVKM, per germline. This CDR3 reads CASRLSGGRETQYF. The CDR3, as DNA: TGTGCCAGCAGACTATCAGGGGGCCGGGAGACCCAGTACTTC.

This chain uses TRBV28 with TRBJ1-1, with a weak D call TRBD1 (6 bases). This CDR3 comprises 13 residues. Germline CDR1 and CDR2: MDHEN and SYDVKM. V lost 6 bases and J 4 bases, leaving 12 bases between the germline ends. As DNA, the CDR3 is TGTGCCAGCAGAGTAGGGGGTAGCACTGAAGCTTTCTTT. Amino acid sequence: CASRVGGSTEAFF.

V gene TRBV11-2 combines with J gene TRBJ1-1; TRBD1 is a possible D gene (6 bases). Trimming pared 3 bases from V and 1 base from J, leaving 9 bases between. CDR1 SGHAT and CDR2 FQNNGV come from the germline V gene. The CDR3 length is 14 residues. The CDR3 loop reads CASSLVQGNTEAFF. The CDR3 region has the DNA TGTGCCAGCAGCTTGGTACAGGGGAACACTGAAGCTTTCTTT.

CDR3 sequence reads: CASIGDRTGELFF. The CDR3 nucleotides are TGTGCCAGCATCGGGGATCGCACCGGGGAGCTGTTTTTT. The gene calls are TRBV6-1 and TRBJ2-2, with D maybe TRBD2 (5 bases). The length of the CDR3 is 13 residues. V shed 7 bases and J shed 4 bases, with 10 bases lying between them. Germline assignment: CDR1 MNHNS and CDR2 SASEGT.

The rearrangement links TRBV7-9 to TRBJ1-2; D unclear. Germline CDR1 SEHNR, CDR2 FQNEAQ (reference sequence). This CDR3 has 12 amino acids. The ends were cut back, 5 bases at V and 4 bases at J, with 8 bases in the middle. The DNA for the CDR3 is TGTGCCAGCAGCCTGAACAGCTATGGCTACACCTTC. Amino acid sequence: CASSLNSYGYTF.

The chain is built from TRBV19 and TRBJ1-1; D unclear. Trimming took off 6 bases at V and 5 bases at J, with 13 bases between the two ends. CDR1 and CDR2 from the germline V gene are LNHDA and SQIVND (reference sequence). The length of the CDR3 is 13 residues. This chain's CDR3 is CASRERSITEAFF. The DNA of the CDR3 is TGTGCCAGTAGAGAACGGAGCATAACTGAAGCTTTCTTT.

The rearrangement joins TRBV7-8 to TRBJ2-1; perhaps TRBD2 as D (5 bases). Germline CDR1 SGHVS, CDR2 FQNEAQ. The CDR3 loop spans 16 amino acids. V was clipped by 6 bases and J by 7 bases, with 22 bases between them. The CDR3 DNA reads TGTGCCAGCAGAGCCTTCCCCCACGGGGAGCGGAATGAGCAGTTCTTC. As protein: CASRAFPHGERNEQFF.

The chain has TRBV5-6 and TRBJ2-3; TRBD1 agrees at 10 bases. Trimming took 0 bases from V and 6 from J; bases not matched to a gene: 7. The CDR3 loop spans 16 amino acids. Germline V gene data show CDR1 as SGHDT and CDR2 as YYEEEE. DNA for the CDR3: TGTGCCAGCAGCTTGGAATGGACAGGGGGTGCGGATACGCAGTATTTT. It yields the protein CASSLEWTGGADTQYF.

The rearrangement links TRBV6-5 to TRBJ2-5; tentatively, D is TRBD1 (6 bases). Trimming left V 4 bases short and J 5 bases short, with 14 bases between. The germline V gene has CDR1 MNHEY and CDR2 SVGAGI. The CDR3 loop spans 14 amino acids. CDR3 protein: CASSFDQGYETQYF. CDR3 DNA: TGTGCCAGCAGTTTCGACCAGGGGTATGAGACCCAGTACTTC.

This clone appeared once. The chain links TRBV4-1 to TRBJ2-1; D might be TRBD2 (6 bases). The CDR3 is 18 amino acids. CDR1 is MGHRA, CDR2 YSYEKL, per germline. V lost 0 bases to trimming and J lost 3 bases, with 18 bases between them. The CDR3, as DNA: TGCGCCAGCAGCCAAGAGGCTAGCGTGATGAATATCTACAATGAGCAGTTCTTC. Protein: CASSQEASVMNIYNEQFF.

The chain has TRBV19 and TRBJ1-5; D may be TRBD1 (6 bases). V was shortened by 5 bases and J by 1 base, with 12 bases between the two germline ends. Looked up from germline, CDR1 is LNHDA and CDR2 is SQIVND (reference sequence). The CDR3 consists of 15 residues. This CDR3 is CASSQQGPSNQPQHF. In DNA, the CDR3 is TGTGCCAGTAGTCAACAGGGTCCCAGCAATCAGCCCCAGCATTTT.

The chain uses TRBV23-1 and TRBJ1-1; D is ambiguous. TRBV23-1 is an ORF; its function is uncertain. Trimming shortened V by 4 bases and J by 3 bases, and 12 bases separated the two germline ends. The CDR3 spans 14 residues. CDR3 coding DNA: TGCGCCAGCAGTCCGTTCCACAGTGACACTGAAGCTTTCTTT. Its protein is CASSPFHSDTEAFF.

This rearrangement joins TRBV7-3 to TRBJ2-1; 9 bases are a match to TRBD2. J was trimmed by 4 bases and V by 0 bases; bases with no gene match: 4. Germline V gene sequence: CDR1 SGHTA, CDR2 FQGTGA. This CDR3 has 16 amino acids. The CDR3 DNA is TGTGCCAGCAGCTTAACGGCGGGAGGGCCATACAATGAGCAGTTCTTC. Protein sequence: CASSLTAGGPYNEQFF.

The table lists this clone with a count of one. The chain joins TRBV7-3 to TRBJ2-2; TRBD1 matches at 10 bases. The CDR3 spans 15 residues. Germline lookup yields CDR1 SGHTA and CDR2 FQGTGA. V dropped 5 bases and J dropped 3; count of bases not matched to a gene: 3. CDR3 in amino acids: CASSPGTGDTGELFF. The CDR3, as DNA: TGTGCCAGCAGCCCCGGGACAGGGGACACCGGGGAGCTGTTTTTT.

This clone was observed a few times. The chain has TRBV2 and TRBJ2-1, with 7 nucleotides matching TRBD1. The V gene end was trimmed by 4 bases and the J gene end by 5 bases; junction bases not matched to a gene: 2. The CDR3 contains 13 residues. Germline CDR1 and CDR2: SNHLY and FYNNEI. The CDR3 coding sequence is TGTGCCAGCAGTGCCGGACAGGACAATGAGCAGTTCTTC. Translated, it gives CASSAGQDNEQFF.

The chain has TRBV6-8 and TRBJ2-1; 10 nucleotides match TRBD2. The CDR3 totals 19 residues. CDR1 and CDR2 from the germline V gene are MNHGY and SAAAGT. J gave up 8 bases and V 4 bases, and 20 bases lay outside the gene matches. CDR3 nucleotides: TGTGCCAGCAGTTCCCCACTAGCGGGGAGCCGCATCTGTTTTTATGAGCAGTTCTTC. Its translation: CASSSPLAGSRICFYEQFF.

The chain carries TRBV4-3 and TRBJ1-1; tentatively, D is TRBD1 (5 bases). V was pared by 1 base and J by 6 bases, with 12 bases between. This CDR3 contains 14 residues. Per the germline V gene, CDR1 is LGHNA and CDR2 is YSLEER. CDR3: CASSQALVGAEAFF. The CDR3 DNA is TGCGCCAGCAGCCAAGCCCTAGTAGGGGCTGAAGCTTTCTTT.

The chain has TRBV6-1 and TRBJ1-5; D is unclear. Deletions cut 2 bases from V and 0 bases from J, with 8 bases between. The CDR3 is 15 amino acids. CDR1 is MNHNS and CDR2 is SASEGT in the germline V gene. CDR3 nucleotides: TGTGCCAGCAGTGAACACGTACATAGCAATCAGCCCCAGCATTTT. Translated: CASSEHVHSNQPQHF.

This clone was observed once. V usage is TRBV12-5 and J usage is TRBJ2-1; D perhaps matches TRBD2 (6 bases). V shed 1 base and J shed 5 bases, with 15 bases lying between them. The CDR3 totals 16 residues. Germline-derived CDR1 and CDR2 are LGHNT and FRNRAP. The CDR3 spells CASGLATRDLDNEQFF. For the CDR3, the DNA is TGTGCTAGTGGTTTGGCAACTCGGGACTTAGACAATGAGCAGTTCTTC.